Presented here are 29 T cell receptor beta chains from one specimen sequenced in a study of T cells in Graves' hyperthyroidism and ophthalmopathy. The investigators amplified TCR beta CDR3 regions from RNA transcripts. With the HTBI primer set, the TCR CDR3 went through a first round of RT-PCR. From the multiplex PCR reads, TCRdb called clonotypes with MiXCR, one entry per CDR3 protein. The repertoire includes 200,000 to 250,000 distinct CDR3 sequences, 16% of them detected once, and under 35% sits in the top ten. Source material: blood. The receptors were gathered from a woman in her late teens or twenties with Graves' ophthalmopathy.

This clonotype was detected ten times or more. This chain uses TRBV20-1 with TRBJ2-7, with TRBD2 as a possible D gene (5 bases). Germline V lookup: CDR1 DFQATT, CDR2 SNEGSKA (reference sequence). The CDR3 has 14 amino acids. Trimming cost V 0 bases and J 2 bases, with 11 bases left between them. CDR3 bases: TGCAGTGCTAGAGATAGGAGGTTCCCCTACGAGCAGTACTTC. This translates into CSARDRRFPYEQYF.

The chain combines TRBV7-3 with TRBJ2-7; 7 bases line up with TRBD1. Germline CDR1 reads SGHTA; CDR2 reads FQGTGA. V was clipped by 5 bases and J by 2 bases; unmatched bases: 18. The CDR3 totals 18 residues. DNA for the CDR3: TGTGCCAGCAGCCAAGACAGAGGGGACCAAGACAGGGCCTACGAGCAGTACTTC. This codes for CASSQDRGDQDRAYEQYF.

This clonotype was counted once. A much bigger clone sits one base away, suggesting this may be a read error. V and J are TRBV13 and TRBJ2-7; D may be TRBD1 (5 bases). The length of the CDR3 is 14 residues. V shed 5 bases and J shed 4 bases, with 15 bases lying between them. CDR1 is PRHDT, CDR2 FYEKMQ, per germline (reference sequence). The CDR3: CASSLQGSEYEQYF. As DNA, the CDR3 is TGTGCCAGCAGCCTTCAGGGTTCTGAATACGAGCAGTACTTC.

Remarks on this clonotype: Since a much larger clone is just one base distant, this may be a read error. This chain joins TRBV20-1 and TRBJ1-2; 7 bases agree with TRBD1. CDR3 length: 17 amino acids. Trimming removed 3 bases from V and 2 bases from J; junction bases left unmatched: 15. The germline CDR1 and CDR2 sequences are DFQATT and SNEGSKA (reference sequence). DNA of the CDR3: TGCAGTGCTAGCGATTTGAGCAGGGGGAGATACAACTATGGCTACACCTTC. Translation: CSASDLSRGRYNYGYTF.

This clonotype was counted many times. V usage is TRBV27 and J usage is TRBJ1-6; D not certain. The CDR3 sequence is 14 residues long. The V end was cut by 2 bases, the J end by 8 bases, with 10 bases between. Germline V CDR1 and CDR2: MNHEY, SMNVEV (reference sequence). This chain's CDR3 is CASSLVFRDSPLHF. The CDR3 DNA sequence: TGTGCCAGCAGTTTAGTATTCCGGGATTCACCCCTCCACTTT.

In this sample, this clonotype turned up many times. The chain is built from TRBV6-6 and TRBJ1-1; a weak D match, TRBD1 (5 bases). This CDR3 is built from 14 residues. Deletions cut 1 base from V and 7 bases from J, with 13 bases between. Looked up from germline, CDR1 is MNHNY and CDR2 is SVGAGI (reference sequence). CDR3 nucleotide sequence: TGTGCCAGCAGTTACTACGCGGGGCTGGGTGAAGCTTTCTTT. It is translated as CASSYYAGLGEAFF.

At least ten counts were recorded for this clonotype. CDR3 sequence: CASSFQAVVDGYTF. DNA for the CDR3: TGTGCCAGCAGTTTCCAGGCGGTCGTGGATGGCTACACCTTC. This chain connects TRBV12-3 or TRBV12-4 to TRBJ1-2, with D uncertain. The CDR3 is 14 amino acids. V was clipped by 3 bases and J by 6 bases, with 14 bases between them.

Points on this clonotype: A much bigger clone sits one base away, suggesting this may be a read error. This CDR3 is CASRRPGGPYGYTF. DNA of the CDR3: TGTGCCAGCAGGCGGCCAGGGGGCCCATATGGCTACACCTTC. The rearrangement joins TRBV11-2 to TRBJ1-2, with 8 bases matching TRBD1. CDR3 length: 14 residues. The V gene end was trimmed by 6 bases and the J gene end by 5 bases; junction bases not matched to a gene: 8. Germline CDR1 is SGHAT and CDR2 is FQNNGV.

The rearrangement uses TRBV27 and TRBJ1-1; D is unresolved. CDR1 and CDR2 (germline): MNHEY, SMNVEV (reference sequence). The CDR3 runs 14 residues. Between the trimmed V and J ends, which lost 4 bases and 0 bases, there was a span of 9 bases. CDR3 bases: TGTGCCAGCAGTTCAGACGGGTTGAACACTGAAGCTTTCTTT. Translating it yields CASSSDGLNTEAFF.

In this sample, this clonotype turned up many times. This chain joins TRBV18 and TRBJ1-1; no reliable D call. Trimming left V 0 bases short and J 2 bases short, with 13 bases between. Germline loops: CDR1 KGHSH, CDR2 LQKENI. This CDR3 spans 16 amino acids. CDR3: CASSPPGAGSNTEAFF. CDR3 nucleotide sequence: TGTGCCAGCTCACCACCGGGTGCAGGATCTAACACTGAAGCTTTCTTT.

This chain connects TRBV28 to TRBJ2-6, with D perhaps matching TRBD2 (6 bases). From germline, CDR1 is MDHEN and CDR2 SYDVKM. CDR3 length: 15 amino acids. Trimming removed 6 bases at V and 0 bases at J, with 9 bases between. The CDR3 sequence is CASRLGGSGANVLTF. DNA for the CDR3: TGTGCCAGCAGGCTCGGGGGCTCTGGGGCCAACGTCCTGACTTTC.

This clonotype was seen at least ten times. The genes are TRBV11-2 and TRBJ2-3; TRBD1 or TRBD2 may be the D gene (5 bases each). The CDR3 consists of 15 residues. Germline lookup yields CDR1 SGHAT and CDR2 FQNNGV. Trimming stripped 5 bases from V and 0 bases from J, with 12 bases between. The CDR3: CASSQVRDSTDTQYF. CDR3 DNA: TGTGCCAGCAGCCAAGTCCGGGACAGCACAGATACGCAGTATTTT.

This clonotype was seen many times. The chain joins TRBV7-2 to TRBJ2-7; D is perhaps TRBD2 (6 bases). Germline-derived CDR1 and CDR2 are SGHTA and FQGNSA. The CDR3 runs to 14 residues. Trimming stripped 3 bases from V and 0 bases from J, with 9 bases between. The CDR3 loop reads CASSFTSISYEQYF. The CDR3 DNA is TGTGCCAGCAGCTTTACTAGCATCTCCTACGAGCAGTACTTC. Using reference TRBV7-2 and TRBJ2-7 for the parts outside the CDR3, the full variable domain is GAGVSQSPSNKVTEKGKDVELRCDPISGHTALYWYRQSLGQGLEFLIYFQGNSAPDKSGLPSDRFSAERTGGSVSTLTIQRTQQEDSAVYLCASSFTSISYEQYFGPGTRLTVT.

With respect to this clonotype: This could be a read error, since a much larger clone is one nucleotide away. The genes are TRBV6-1 and TRBJ1-1; TRBD1 might be the D (5 bases). The CDR3 is made up of 15 amino acids. Germline values: CDR1 MNHNS, CDR2 SASEGT. The CDR3: CASSELLGGYTEASF. The CDR3 bases are TGTGCCAGCAGTGAATTACTCGGGGGATACACTGAAGCTTCCTTT.

At least ten counts were recorded for this clonotype. The V call is TRBV12-3 or TRBV12-4, the J call TRBJ2-5, with 15 positions matching TRBD2. This CDR3 has 16 residues. The trim removed 3 bases at V and 4 bases at J, leaving 3 bases unmatched. The CDR3 reads CASSFRTSGGAETQYF. The CDR3 nucleotides read TGTGCCAGCAGTTTCCGGACTAGCGGGGGGGCAGAGACCCAGTACTTC.

This clonotype has a count of ten or more. The chain is built from TRBV3-1 and TRBJ1-6; TRBD1 aligns across 7 bases. The CDR3 length is 15 residues. With 4 bases clipped from V and 8 bases from J, the junction kept 8 bases outside the gene matches. The V gene's germline CDR1 is LGHDT and CDR2 YNNKEL (reference sequence). CDR3 region: CASSLATGVDSPLHF. CDR3 bases: TGTGCCAGCAGCCTAGCTACAGGGGTGGATTCACCCCTCCACTTT.

The table lists this clonotype with many counts. Here the CDR3 DNA reads TGTGCCAGCAGCTTGGGCCCCGCGACAACACCTTCCTACAATGAGCAGTTCTTC. This encodes CASSLGPATTPSYNEQFF. The chain uses TRBV11-1 and TRBJ2-1; D uncertain. The V gene lost 3 bases and the J gene lost 1 base, with 19 bases spanning the gap. The germline V gene encodes CDR1 SGHAT and CDR2 FQDESV (reference sequence). This CDR3 is built from 18 residues. The entire variable domain, with the rest obtained from reference TRBV11-1 and TRBJ2-1, is as follows: EAEVAQSPRYKITEKSQAVAFWCDPISGHATLYWYRQILGQGPELLVQFQDESVVDDSQLPKDRFSAERLKGVDSTLKIQPAELGDSAMYLCASSLGPATTPSYNEQFFGPGTRLTVL.

This clonotype was recorded at least ten times. The rearrangement uses TRBV29-1 and TRBJ1-2; 7 bases match TRBD1. The germline V gene has CDR1 SQVTM and CDR2 ANQGSEA. The CDR3 loop spans 14 amino acids. With V trimmed by 7 bases and J by 4 bases, 12 bases remained unmatched. This CDR3 is CSDQTGSNGYGYTF. The DNA for the CDR3 is TGCAGCGACCAGACAGGGAGTAATGGCTATGGCTACACCTTC. Drawing the rest from reference TRBV29-1 and TRBJ1-2, the complete variable domain is SAVISQKPSRDICQRGTSLTIQCQVDSQVTMMFWYRQQPGQSLTLIATANQGSEATYESGFVIDKFPISRPNLTFSTLTVSNMSPEDSSIYLCSDQTGSNGYGYTFGSGTRLTVV.

This clonotype was detected many times. The chain recombines TRBV5-1 with TRBJ1-1; D gene unclear. Trimming removed 2 bases at V and 1 base at J, with 12 bases between. The CDR3 extends over 15 amino acids. The germline V gene has CDR1 SGHRS and CDR2 YFSETQ. The CDR3 DNA sequence: TGCGCCAGCAGCTTCAACTCAATGAAGAACACTGAAGCTTTCTTT. Translated: CASSFNSMKNTEAFF.

In this sample, this clonotype turned up many times. The chain carries TRBV27 and TRBJ2-7, with 8 bases lining up with TRBD2. There are 14 residues in the CDR3. J gave up 3 bases and V 5 bases, and 6 bases lay outside the gene matches. Germline CDR1 MNHEY, CDR2 SMNVEV (reference sequence). CDR3 bases: TGTGCCAGCAGTGAGGGACTAGGCAGCTACGAGCAGTACTTC. Protein product: CASSEGLGSYEQYF.

This clonotype came up many times. The CDR3 reads CSASPGQFAQPQHF. The CDR3 DNA follows: TGCAGTGCTAGTCCTGGACAGTTCGCTCAGCCCCAGCATTTT. The rearrangement joins TRBV20-1 to TRBJ1-5; TRBD1 might be the D (6 bases). This CDR3 spans 14 amino acids. V lost 3 bases to trimming and J lost 6 bases, with 15 bases between them. Germline CDR1 and CDR2: DFQATT and SNEGSKA (reference sequence).

Concerning this clonotype itself: A much larger clone lies one base from this, so it may be a read error. The J gene is TRBJ2-5, the V gene TRBV12-3 or TRBV12-4; 11 nucleotides line up with TRBD2. The CDR3 totals 15 residues. With 5 bases clipped from V and 5 bases from J, the junction kept 7 bases outside the gene matches. The CDR3: CASSPLAGARETQYF. For the CDR3, the DNA is TGTGCCAGCAGTCCACTAGCGGGGGCCCGGGAGACCCAGTACTTC.

About this clonotype: Just one base apart from a much larger clone, this may be a read error. Here the CDR3 reads CSARPANTGEPFF. The CDR3 nucleotides read TGCAGTGCTAGACCCGCGAACACCGGGGAGCCGTTTTTT. The rearrangement joins TRBV20-1 to TRBJ2-2; a weak D match, TRBD2 (5 bases). CDR3 length: 13 amino acids. Germline CDR1 DFQATT, CDR2 SNEGSKA (reference sequence).

This clonotype was recorded many times. V and J are TRBV30 and TRBJ2-7, with no clear D. Trimming stripped 0 bases from V and 5 bases from J, with 8 bases between. Germline loops: CDR1 GTSNPN, CDR2 SVGIG (reference sequence). The CDR3 contains 12 residues. The CDR3 sequence: CAWSVGSDEQYF. DNA for the CDR3: TGTGCCTGGAGTGTTGGGTCCGACGAGCAGTACTTC.

This clonotype was counted ten times or more. The rearrangement joins TRBV28 to TRBJ2-2; 7 bases are shared with TRBD1. The CDR3 is 14 amino acids. The ends lost 5 bases at V and 4 bases at J; junction bases unmatched: 4. Germline lookup yields CDR1 MDHEN and CDR2 SYDVKM. The CDR3 DNA sequence: TGTGCCAGCAGTCTGACAGGGTCCACCGGGGAGCTGTTTTTT. It translates to CASSLTGSTGELFF. Full variable domain (missing parts from reference TRBV28 and TRBJ2-2): DVKVTQSSRYLVKRTGEKVFLECVQDMDHENMFWYRQDPGLGLRLIYFSYDVKMKEKGDIPEGYSVSREKKERFSLILESASTNQTSMYLCASSLTGSTGELFFGEGSRLTVL.

A word on this clonotype: Here the CDR3 omits its conserved ending phenylalanine or tryptophan, so a read error is the likely source. V is TRBV20-1 and J is TRBJ2-6, with D unresolved. Trimming pared 6 bases from V and 1 base from J, leaving 10 bases between. Germline CDR1 reads DFQATT; CDR2 reads SNEGSKA (reference sequence). CDR3 size: 14 residues. The DNA for the CDR3 is TGCAGTGCCCCCGAGGTTTCTGGGGCCAACGTCCTGACTTTA. Its translation is CSAPEVSGANVLTL.

This clonotype was recorded at least ten times. The rearrangement uses TRBV5-1 and TRBJ2-2; 7 nucleotides agree with TRBD1. V lost 0 bases and J lost 1; bases outside the gene matches: 9. The CDR3 sequence is 18 residues long. Looked up from germline, CDR1 is SGHRS and CDR2 is YFSETQ. The chain's CDR3 is CASSLDRGTGVNTGELFF. CDR3 sequence (DNA): TGCGCCAGCAGCTTGGATCGGGGAACAGGGGTGAACACCGGGGAGCTGTTTTTT.

This clonotype was seen many times. This chain connects TRBV28 to TRBJ1-2; D is perhaps TRBD1 (5 bases). The CDR3 is 14 amino acids. Trimming pared 8 bases from V and 4 bases from J, leaving 17 bases between. In germline, CDR1 is MDHEN, CDR2 SYDVKM. The CDR3, as DNA: TGTGCCAGCCACGACCAGGGACGGCCCTATGGCTACACCTTC. Translating it yields CASHDQGRPYGYTF.

This clonotype was observed many times. The V and J genes are TRBV11-2 and TRBJ2-3, with TRBD2 identical over 8 bases. Germline CDR1 SGHAT, CDR2 FQNNGV. This CDR3 contains 16 residues. V lost 1 base and J lost 6; bases outside the gene matches: 9. The CDR3 here is CASSLGGPRGRDTQYF. CDR3 DNA: TGTGCCAGCAGCTTAGGCGGTCCACGCGGGAGGGATACGCAGTATTTT.